A single T cell receptor beta chain is shown here with its context. At least ten counts were recorded for this clonotype. It has no known antigen specificity. It has no much larger one-base neighbor in the sample; base qualities were not kept. Receptor amplification or capture employed 5' RACE. Instrument used: Illumina HiSeq 2000. Template switching introduced a universal primer binding site; the final cDNA contained a unique molecular identifier, enabling accurate counting of TCR cDNA molecules. Specific primers in the conserved constant-segment region were used to synthesize first-strand cDNA for the TCR alpha and beta chains. To control for contamination, each cDNA library was double barcoded with a SMART-Mk sample barcode plus Illumina barcodes. TruSeq adapter sequences and Illumina sample barcodes were added in two successive PCR steps. TCR alpha and beta cDNA libraries were sequenced on the Illumina HiSeq platform with custom primers. The paper's processing steps were these. Raw reads were processed with MiGEC to extract unique molecular identifiers, and MiXCR was used to determine CDR3 positions. For each individual, recombination models were inferred using an EM algorithm with the repgenHMM and IGoR tools. The tcR package in R was used for shared clonotype analysis, with sharing normalized by the product of cloneset sizes. To study raw recombination without the effects of thymic and clonal selection, out-of-frame nonproductive sequences were analyzed. In TCRdb, the public reads were trimmed at Q25 with fastp and aligned with MiXCR, with productive beta chains retained. Each CDR3 protein gets just one entry, which takes the most common genes and DNA from the rows behind it. The V and J calls and clone size are TCRdb's, not the authors'. The sample contains 130,000 to 150,000 distinct CDR3 sequences, around 3.6% of them found a single time. More than 7% of the sample lies in the top ten.

This record belongs to a study of identical twins (dated by TCRdb to about 2016). Context from the whole study: To test whether fetal clonotypes persist, this study deep-sequenced TCR alpha and beta repertoires from monozygotic twins, from unrelated adults of various ages, and from cord blood. To rule out contamination, replicate twin experiments were performed at different times with different library preparation protocols.

Beyond this particular receptor, the publication reports: Invariant T cells such as MAIT and iNKT could partly confound zero-insertion analyses, although diverse VJ usage argued against such confounding for most clonotypes. In beta out-of-frame sequences, excess twin sharing was weaker, because having fewer shared sequences lowered the signal-to-noise ratio. Abundant cord blood beta clonotypes had fewer insertions, young adult naive repertoires showed a similar but weaker trend, and memory repertoires showed no such trend. Because the same donors could not be followed over many years, the conclusions depended on cross-sectional statistical analysis. Compared with coincidental sharing between unrelated individuals, out-of-frame TCR alpha sequences shared between twins showed an excess of sequences with low generation probability. Out-of-frame TCR alpha sharing in monozygotic twins was systematically underestimated by recombination models, whereas sharing between unrelated individuals was in agreement with the recombination models.

The germline ends are 14 bases apart after V is trimmed by 4 bases and J by 5 bases. CDR1 and CDR2, looked up from the germline V gene (reference sequence), are MNHEY and SMNVEV. Including the terminal cysteine and phenylalanine, the CDR3 comprises 14 residues. The read is trimmed to its CDR3 DNA, 42 bases read in frame from base 1. Only healthy Caucasian donors were included. Using Miltenyi CD45RO+ enrichment and human naive T-cell isolation kits, memory (CD45RO+) and naive T cells were isolated from PBMC. The specimen sequenced was memory T cells sorted from blood. The sample's cell subset or site label, decoded: CD45RO+ enriched T cells. The chain employs TRBV27 and TRBJ1-1; the D gene is possibly TRBD1, with 6 bases matching. The TCR sequence derives from a man aged 18 to 29 in good health. The CDR3 protein sequence reads: CASSSPGVGTEAFF. The DNA reads as follows: TGTGCCAGCAGTTCCCCAGGGGTGGGTACTGAAGCTTTCTTT.